This T cell receptor (beta chain) was recorded in a study of shared clonotypes between healthy human individuals. Whole-study findings and limits: Naive CD4 clonotypes were shared across a handful of donors at roughly 5%.

Worth noting for this clone: Its target is not known.

Assay execution proceeded at the deep level. Each PCR replicate from the sorted subsets contained about 200 ng DNA, which is tens of thousands of T cell genomes. The table came from immunoSEQ multiplex PCR; TCRdb's copy has only in-frame clones and leaves some out. Of roughly 1,800,000 clones detected, roughly 95% appear once; the ten largest clones hold less than 1.5%. Naive CD8 cells lacked CD45RO and underwent positive selection for CCR7, leaving out terminally differentiated effector memory CD45RA+ cells. Healthy HIV-negative adults without recent acute infections or vaccinations served as donors. Germline values: CDR1 SGHDT, CDR2 YYEEEE. This CDR3 has 15 residues. V dropped 4 bases and J dropped 7; count of bases not matched to a gene: 6.

This TCR derives from a man younger than 30 in good health. The chain employs TRBV5-6 and TRBJ2-2, with 11 bases fitting TRBD1. Material for sequencing was naive CD8+ T cells sorted from blood. CDR3 sequence (DNA): TGTGCCAGCAGCCGGGACAGGGGGATTAGCGGGGAGCTGTTTTTT. Its translation: CASSRDRGISGELFF.